This T cell receptor beta chain was obtained from a study of CXCR3-negative and CXCR3-positive naive CD8 T cells. Study-wide results and caveats: In naive cells, CXCR3-negative and CXCR3-positive subsets had similar TRBV-TRBJ usage; memory cells differed. Fresh PBMCs served for most assays, and CXCR3 expression fell partially after cryopreservation.

A CD45RO-CCR7+CD27+CD95- phenotype identified naive CD8+ T cells. In the case of this clonotype: Its antigen remains unknown.

The TRB cDNA libraries were prepared by 5' RACE with UMI labels. TCRdb reprocessed the 5' RACE reads and keeps a single row for each CDR3 protein, giving no DNA. In all, the sample yields about 62,000 distinct CDR3 sequences. The CDR3 has 16 amino acids. The receptor was derived from a human donor in good health. Some clones in this sample may be carry-over from other donors' samples. The genes are TRBV12-3 or TRBV12-4 and TRBJ2-3; TCRdb's D call, TRBD1, is unchecked because there is no DNA. Sequencing was done on a sample of naive CXCR3- CD8+ T cells from blood. Subset meaning: CD45RO-CCR7+CD27+CD95- naive CD8+ T cells lacking CXCR3 (TNR3-). The CDR3 spells CASSLQGGPLEDTQYF.